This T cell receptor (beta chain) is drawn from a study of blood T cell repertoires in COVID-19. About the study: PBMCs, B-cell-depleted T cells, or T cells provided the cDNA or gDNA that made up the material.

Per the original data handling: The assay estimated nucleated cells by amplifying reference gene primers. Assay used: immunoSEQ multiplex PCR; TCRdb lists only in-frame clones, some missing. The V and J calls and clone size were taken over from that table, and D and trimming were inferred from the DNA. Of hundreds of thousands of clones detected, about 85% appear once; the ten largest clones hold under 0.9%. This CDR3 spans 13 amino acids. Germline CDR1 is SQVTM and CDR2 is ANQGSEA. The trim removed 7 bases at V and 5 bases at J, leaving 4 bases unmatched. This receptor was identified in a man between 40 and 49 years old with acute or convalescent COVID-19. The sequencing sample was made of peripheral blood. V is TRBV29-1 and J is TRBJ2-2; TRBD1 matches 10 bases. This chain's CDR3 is CSAGDRGTGELFF. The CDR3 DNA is TGCAGCGCCGGGGACAGGGGAACCGGGGAGCTGTTTTTT.